The 5 T cell receptor beta chains listed next were all sequenced from one sample in a study of CD8 T cells in Susac syndrome. RNA totalling about 0.5 to 1 ug underwent reverse transcription with random hexamers. MiXCR was run by TCRdb on the immunoSEQ multiplex PCR reads, yielding one entry per CDR3 protein. The sample consists of almost 450,000 distinct CDR3 sequences, approximately 85% of them appearing once. The sequencing input was CD8+ T cells from PBMCs. Every receptor here comes from a human donor with multiple sclerosis.

This rearrangement joins TRBV2 to TRBJ2-2; D is undetermined. Germline loops: CDR1 SNHLY, CDR2 FYNNEI. This CDR3 spans 15 amino acids. Trimming took off 3 bases at V and 0 bases at J, with 8 bases between the two ends. CDR3 loop: CASSDGQTNTGELFF. DNA for the CDR3: TGTGCCAGCAGTGATGGGCAGACGAACACCGGGGAGCTGTTTTTT.

The J gene is TRBJ2-7, the V gene TRBV7-9, with 9 bases matching TRBD1. Losses at the gene ends were 4 bases for V and 6 bases for J; bases not matched to a gene: 7. From germline, CDR1 is SEHNR and CDR2 FQNEAQ (reference sequence). This CDR3 comprises 14 residues. This CDR3 is CASSSDYRGREQYF. For the CDR3, the DNA is TGTGCCAGCAGCTCCGACTACAGGGGGCGCGAGCAGTACTTC.

As DNA, the CDR3 is TGCAGTGCTACCGGGACAGAAGACTACGAGCAGTACTTC. It encodes CSATGTEDYEQYF. The rearrangement links TRBV20-1 to TRBJ2-7, with 7 bases that match TRBD1. The CDR3 consists of 13 residues. The ends lost 4 bases at V and 3 bases at J; junction bases unmatched: 6. The germline V gene encodes CDR1 DFQATT and CDR2 SNEGSKA (reference sequence).

This clonotype showed up just once. The chain couples TRBV25-1 to TRBJ2-1, with D maybe TRBD1 (5 bases). V lost 6 bases to trimming and J lost 4 bases, with 13 bases between them. CDR1 and CDR2 (germline): MGHDK, SYGVNS. The CDR3 has 14 amino acids. CDR3 sequence reads: CASRTGEVYNEQFF. The DNA for the CDR3 is TGTGCCAGCAGAACAGGCGAAGTTTACAATGAGCAGTTCTTC.

The V gene is TRBV27, the J gene TRBJ2-3, with TRBD2 matching over 8 bases. V lost 5 bases and J lost 0; bases outside the gene matches: 10. CDR1 and CDR2 from the germline V gene are MNHEY and SMNVEV (reference sequence). This CDR3 has 17 residues. The CDR3, as DNA: TGTGCCAGCAGTCTTCTACCGGGACTAGGAAGCACAGATACGCAGTATTTT. This codes for CASSLLPGLGSTDTQYF.